Sequencing of this T cell receptor beta chain was carried out in a study of memory CD4+ T cells and cytomegalovirus serostatus. The sort gate was single viable CD3+CD4+CD8-CD45RO+ cells for memory CD4+ T cells. Libraries were prepared by immunoSEQ multiplex PCR; TCRdb keeps only in-frame clonotypes and omits some of them. The sample carries tens of thousands of clones, about 80% recorded once. The V gene's germline CDR1 is LGHNA and CDR2 YNFKEQ. The germline V and J ends were trimmed by 1 base and 2 bases, with 5 bases remaining between them. The CDR3 is 14 residues long. The chain combines TRBV4-2 with TRBJ2-2, with no clear D. This TCR derives from an adult in good health and CMV-seronegative. Source material: memory CD4+ T cells from blood. The CDR3 loop reads CASSQAINTGELFF. The DNA for the CDR3 is TGTGCCAGCAGCCAAGCAATTAACACCGGGGAGCTGTTTTTT.